This record looks at one T cell receptor (beta chain) sequence and its context. Its antigen is unidentified. ViraFEST assay sequencing came after antigen-specific CD4+ T cells were expanded with viral peptide pools. The authors isolated CD4+ T cells after around nine days of culture. A PCR test confirmed that the person had SARS-CoV-2 infection between March and December 2020. The data were produced by immunoSEQ multiplex PCR, yet TCRdb's version contains in-frame clones alone and is incomplete. The repertoire includes around 28,000 clones, 65% to 80% of them detected once, and roughly a fifth sits in the top ten. This entry belongs to a study of vaccination effects on CD4 cells after COVID-19. The wider study: Sample collection from a couple of convalescent patients occurred 16 days and one week before vaccination.

The CDR3 loop spans 17 amino acids. The ends lost 5 bases at V and 1 base at J; junction bases unmatched: 8. Looked up from germline, CDR1 is SEHNR and CDR2 is FQNEAQ (reference sequence). The sequencing here drew on CD4+ T cells from PBMCs cultured with HCoV-NL63 spike peptides, taken before COVID-19 vaccination. The chain combines TRBV7-9 with TRBJ2-3, with 11 bases lining up with TRBD2. The sequence was collected from a human donor who had a prior SARS-CoV-2 infection. This CDR3 reads CASSPGTSGEGTDTQYF. CDR3 nucleotides: TGTGCCAGCAGCCCTGGGACTAGCGGTGAGGGCACAGATACGCAGTATTTT.